Listed below are T cell receptor beta chains from one sample, sequenced in a study of identical twins. TCRdb re-called the 5' RACE reads with MiXCR, one entry per CDR3 protein. The repertoire holds nearly 900,000 distinct CDR3 sequences, with roughly 12% as singletons. These data also featured in a second study, about yellow fever vaccine responses in identical twins.

Sequenced: PBMCs. These receptor sequences come from a woman aged 18-35 years in good health. CDR3s include the opening cysteine and the closing phenylalanine or tryptophan. Size is omitted from some rows. Given values are once, few, many or a class for expanded clones.

J: TRBJ1-5; size: NA; V: TRBV4-1; CDR3: CASSPYWGNQPQHF
J: TRBJ2-2; size: NA; V: TRBV7-3; CDR3: CASSPSDSAGELFF
J: TRBJ1-1; size: NA; V: TRBV2; CDR3: CASSYIPTMNTEAFF
J: TRBJ1-4; size: NA; V: TRBV24-1; CDR3: CATSDSGQGEKLFF
J: TRBJ2-3; size: many; V: TRBV29-1; CDR3: CSASTAWRGGTDTQYF
J: TRBJ1-1; size: few; V: TRBV24-1; CDR3: CATSDWENTEAFF
J: TRBJ2-7; size: once; V: TRBV2; CDR3: CASSVLASYEQYF
J: TRBJ2-5; size: few; V: TRBV20-1; CDR3: CSASVSGLQETQYF
J: TRBJ1-4; size: NA; V: TRBV3-1; CDR3: CASSQGRAPNEKLFF
J: TRBJ2-3; size: few; V: TRBV20-1; CDR3: CSASTRAQYF
J: TRBJ2-5; size: NA; V: TRBV6-5; CDR3: CASSYSGLGGPEETQYF
J: TRBJ2-7; size: NA; V: TRBV20-1; CDR3: CSASGYYEQYF
J: TRBJ2-7; size: NA; V: TRBV20-1; CDR3: CSAESGNSYEQYF
J: TRBJ2-7; size: many; V: TRBV7-2; CDR3: CASRVPGQGFYEQYF
J: TRBJ1-2; size: few; V: TRBV10-2; CDR3: CASSVGRGDGYTF
J: TRBJ2-1; size: few; V: TRBV5-1; CDR3: CASSLVATGWPGAANEQFF
J: TRBJ2-5; size: NA; V: TRBV21-1; CDR3: CASSNRIAGVTETQYF
J: TRBJ2-5; size: many; V: TRBV18; CDR3: CASSQSQETQYF
J: TRBJ1-3; size: few; V: TRBV14; CDR3: CASSRQALSGNTIYF
J: TRBJ1-1; size: few; V: TRBV28; CDR3: CASSTHRGLNTEAFF
J: TRBJ2-1; size: NA; V: TRBV6-2/TRBV6-3; CDR3: CASSYPRDGGGNEQFF
J: TRBJ2-1; size: many; V: TRBV20-1; CDR3: CSARDGGGGSNEQFF
J: TRBJ2-2; size: once; V: TRBV5-5; CDR3: CASSLLPEPNTGELFF
J: TRBJ2-2; size: few; V: TRBV2; CDR3: CASSEALAQGTGELFF
J: TRBJ2-3; size: few; V: TRBV5-1; CDR3: CASSLDSGSTDTQYF
J: TRBJ2-1; size: many; V: TRBV5-1; CDR3: CASSRTGAGEQFF
J: TRBJ2-3; size: few; V: TRBV24-1; CDR3: CATSEGTGDTDTQYF
J: TRBJ2-7; size: few; V: TRBV5-6; CDR3: CASSLGLAGGSSGEQYF
J: TRBJ2-2; size: few; V: TRBV9; CDR3: CASSVGGARQGAFGNTGELFF
J: TRBJ1-2; size: few; V: TRBV6-1; CDR3: CASSPVVGEGYTF
J: TRBJ2-2; size: few; V: TRBV27; CDR3: CASSLGNVAIPGELFF
J: TRBJ2-1; size: few; V: TRBV4-1; CDR3: CASSRNGVQFF
J: TRBJ2-1; size: many; V: TRBV27; CDR3: CASSPETGQLYIDEQFF
J: TRBJ1-2; size: few; V: TRBV11-2; CDR3: CASSLGQKGAYGYTF
J: TRBJ1-1; size: many; V: TRBV6-1; CDR3: CASRGQANTEAFF
J: TRBJ2-1; size: few; V: TRBV29-1; CDR3: CSVTGRSNEQFF
J: TRBJ1-6; size: few; V: TRBV7-2; CDR3: CASSRGLRGVSPLHF
J: TRBJ2-6; size: few; V: TRBV10-3; CDR3: CAISESPAGDSGANVLTF
J: TRBJ2-3; size: NA; V: TRBV5-1; CDR3: CASSLGLATSTDTQYF
J: TRBJ1-5; size: NA; V: TRBV3-1; CDR3: CASSQTENQPQHF
J: TRBJ1-6; size: few; V: TRBV20-1; CDR3: CSASMGTRSSYNSPLHF
J: TRBJ1-1; size: NA; V: TRBV19; CDR3: CASRTAMNTEAFF
J: TRBJ1-6; size: NA; V: TRBV6-1; CDR3: CASSDYSSNSPLHF
J: TRBJ2-1; size: NA; V: TRBV24-1; CDR3: CATSDSSVDRVLNEQFF
J: TRBJ2-1; size: NA; V: TRBV14; CDR3: CASGPGPPGNEQFF
J: TRBJ2-7; size: NA; V: TRBV18; CDR3: CASSPPAASEKQYF
J: TRBJ2-3; size: few; V: TRBV11-2; CDR3: CASSLGGDWRGGRDTQYF
J: TRBJ2-5; size: few; V: TRBV18; CDR3: CASSPAGAAQETQYF
J: TRBJ2-7; size: once; V: TRBV9; CDR3: CASSVPTEDRDYEQYF
J: TRBJ2-2; size: few; V: TRBV4-1; CDR3: CASSLTGTGGSGELFF
J: TRBJ2-1; size: many; V: TRBV29-1; CDR3: CSVGLAVNNEQFF
J: TRBJ2-1; size: NA; V: TRBV7-8; CDR3: CASSGRDRASHEQFF
J: TRBJ2-2; size: NA; V: TRBV5-1; CDR3: CATQRLAENTGELFF
J: TRBJ2-3; size: few; V: TRBV28; CDR3: CASSTGTGGDTDTQYF
J: TRBJ1-5; size: few; V: TRBV10-3; CDR3: CAISDTGGRGYNQPQHF
J: TRBJ2-2; size: few; V: TRBV6-5; CDR3: CASSYWGSGTGELFF
J: TRBJ2-5; size: many; V: TRBV5-1; CDR3: CASSLSGTGETQYF
J: TRBJ2-1; size: few; V: TRBV7-9; CDR3: CASSPGEGQYEQFF
J: TRBJ2-1; size: NA; V: TRBV12-3/TRBV12-4; CDR3: CASSLGRELYEQFF
J: TRBJ1-1; size: NA; V: TRBV24-1; CDR3: CATSPGTGGSTEAFF